The rows below give T cell receptor beta chains drawn from one sample of a study of blood T cell repertoires in COVID-19. Assay used: immunoSEQ multiplex PCR; TCRdb lists only in-frame clones, some missing. This sample has around 90,000 clones, with roughly 80% found just once. Sequencing was performed on peripheral blood. The receptors stem from a human donor in a cohort sampled during active COVID-19. The CDR3 runs from the conserved cysteine through the conserved F or W. A D gene is named only where the DNA matches it firmly. Clone size is shown for a subset of rows, as once, few, many or a class of expanded clone.

CDR3 DNA | CDR3 protein | clone size | J gene | V gene | D gene
TGTGCCAGTAGGGCGGACAGCGAGAATAATGAAAAACTGTTTTTT | CASRADSENNEKLFF | few | TRBJ1-4 | TRBV19 | -
TGTGCCAGCTCACCACTCTCTGCGGGACCTAACAATGAGCAGTTCTTC | CASSPLSAGPNNEQFF | - | TRBJ2-1 | TRBV18 | -
TGTGCCAGCAGCAAATGGATTCCGCGGAGCGGGGAAACCTACGAGCAGTACTTC | CASSKWIPRSGETYEQYF | - | TRBJ2-7 | TRBV21-1 | -
TGTGCCAGCAGCCTACGTGCCTACGAGCAGTACTTC | CASSLRAYEQYF | - | TRBJ2-7 | TRBV7-9 | -
TGTGCCAGTAGTACAGGGAACACTGAAGCTTTCTTT | CASSTGNTEAFF | - | TRBJ1-1 | TRBV19 | -
TGCGCCAGCAGCCAACGGGCAACGGGGGTCGGGGCCAACGTCCTGACTTTC | CASSQRATGVGANVLTF | - | TRBJ2-6 | TRBV4-1 | -
TGTGCCAGCAGTGAAAGGCACAGGGGGGAAAAACTGTTTTTT | CASSERHRGEKLFF | - | TRBJ1-4 | TRBV6-1 | TRBD1
TGTGCCAGCAGCTTAGCAACTACCTTTCCCTATGAGCAGTTCTTC | CASSLATTFPYEQFF | - | TRBJ2-1 | TRBV7-2 | -
TGTGCCACCAGTGATTCGGGACACACCTACGAGCAGTACTTC | CATSDSGHTYEQYF | - | TRBJ2-7 | TRBV24-1 | -
TGTGCCAGCAGCTTTTTAGCGGGAGTTCTCGAGCAGTACTTC | CASSFLAGVLEQYF | - | TRBJ2-7 | TRBV11-2 | TRBD2
TGTGCCAGCAGCTTAGCTTGGCAGTCCTACGAGCAGTACTTC | CASSLAWQSYEQYF | once | TRBJ2-7 | TRBV7-2 | -
TGTGCCAGTAGTAATCCGGGGTTGAACACTGAAGCTTTCTTT | CASSNPGLNTEAFF | - | TRBJ1-1 | TRBV19 | -
TGTGCCAGCAGTTACGCTAGGGACAGGGGTGAAGCTTTCTTT | CASSYARDRGEAFF | - | TRBJ1-1 | TRBV6-5 | TRBD1
TGTGCCAGCAGTTACATGGTCAGGGCTTACGAGCAGTACTTC | CASSYMVRAYEQYF | - | TRBJ2-7 | TRBV6-2/TRBV6-3 | -
TGTGCCAGCTCACCAGAAGATAGATACAATGAGCAGTTCTTC | CASSPEDRYNEQFF | - | TRBJ2-1 | TRBV18 | -
TGTGCCAGCAGCCAAGGAATTGGGGGGGGTAACTATGGCTACACCTTC | CASSQGIGGGNYGYTF | - | TRBJ1-2 | TRBV14 | -
TGTGCCAGCAGCTTAGCGGGGGACAGGGGGCGCGGTCAGCCCCAGCATTTT | CASSLAGDRGRGQPQHF | - | TRBJ1-5 | TRBV7-2 | TRBD1
TGCGCCAGCAGCTTGTGGCTTCAAGAGACCCAGTACTTC | CASSLWLQETQYF | - | TRBJ2-5 | TRBV5-1 | -
TGTGCCAGCAAGGTTCGGGGGATCAATCAGCCCCAGCATTTT | CASKVRGINQPQHF | - | TRBJ1-5 | TRBV6-5 | -
TGTGCCACCTCCGGACAGCCCTTTAATGAAAAACTGTTTTTT | CATSGQPFNEKLFF | - | TRBJ1-4 | TRBV24-1 | -
TGTGCCAGCAGTTCCCGACAGCGTCTACCCAACGAGCAGTACTTC | CASSSRQRLPNEQYF | - | TRBJ2-7 | TRBV27 | -
TGTGCCAGCGTAGCCCTCGGACAGGGTAGCGCAGATACGCAGTATTTT | CASVALGQGSADTQYF | - | TRBJ2-3 | TRBV27 | TRBD1
TGTGCCAGCCGGGGTGACTCCTACGAGCAGTACTTC | CASRGDSYEQYF | - | TRBJ2-7 | TRBV28 | -
TGTGCCAGCAGCTTAGGGGCGGGTTCCTACGAGCAGTACTTC | CASSLGAGSYEQYF | few | TRBJ2-7 | TRBV7-2 | -
TGTGCCAGCAGCGTAGTCCCCGCCGGGACAGCGTACGAGCAGTACTTC | CASSVVPAGTAYEQYF | - | TRBJ2-7 | TRBV9 | TRBD1
TGCGCCAGCAGCAATGTAGCGGGAGAGTCCTACGAGCAGTACTTC | CASSNVAGESYEQYF | once | TRBJ2-7 | TRBV5-1 | TRBD2
TGTGCCAGCAGTGCGATTACACGTGAAAAACTGTTTTTT | CASSAITREKLFF | - | TRBJ1-4 | TRBV25-1 | -
TGTGCCAGCAGCCTGACAGGGGGCGGCAATCAGCCCCAGCATTTT | CASSLTGGGNQPQHF | - | TRBJ1-5 | TRBV6-2/TRBV6-3 | TRBD1
TGTGCCAGCATTTCGGGACAGGGGATGGCCGGGTACTTC | CASISGQGMAGYF | - | TRBJ2-5 | TRBV2 | TRBD1
TGTGCCAGCAGCTTATCTGGGGGGAGGGAGACCCAGTACTTC | CASSLSGGRETQYF | - | TRBJ2-5 | TRBV11-2 | -
TGTGCCAGCAGTTGGCCAGGGGTCTCCGATCAGCCCCAGCATTTT | CASSWPGVSDQPQHF | - | TRBJ1-5 | TRBV6-2/TRBV6-3 | -
TGTGCCTGGAGTCAAAACAGGGCCACGGAAGCTTTCTTT | CAWSQNRATEAFF | - | TRBJ1-1 | TRBV30 | -
TGTGCCAGCCTCTTCAACACTGAAGCTTTCTTT | CASLFNTEAFF | - | TRBJ1-1 | TRBV6-5 | -
TGTGCCAGCAGCCACAGCTCTGGAAACACCATATATTTT | CASSHSSGNTIYF | - | TRBJ1-3 | TRBV3-1/TRBV3-2 | -
TGTGCCAGCAGGTCAGACAGGGGCACTGAAGCTTTCTTT | CASRSDRGTEAFF | few | TRBJ1-1 | TRBV2 | TRBD1
TGTGCCAGCAGCTTGTCGGAAGCGGGATCCCGGTATTTT | CASSLSEAGSRYF | - | TRBJ2-3 | TRBV7-2 | TRBD2
TGTGCCAGCTCACCAGGGCGCACTAGCGGGAGGGCCTACGAGCAGTACTTC | CASSPGRTSGRAYEQYF | - | TRBJ2-7 | TRBV18 | TRBD2
TGTGCCAGCAGCATCCGGGACAGGGCTGGGGCCTTTTACGAGCAGTACTTC | CASSIRDRAGAFYEQYF | - | TRBJ2-7 | TRBV5-5 | TRBD1
TGTGCCAGCAGTACTAAGCGGGAGCAGACCCAGTACTTC | CASSTKREQTQYF | - | TRBJ2-5 | TRBV27 | TRBD2
TGTGCCAGCTCACCAGGGACAGGGGAGTACGAGCAGTACTTC | CASSPGTGEYEQYF | few | TRBJ2-7 | TRBV18 | TRBD1
TGTGCCAGTAACAAAGCTCCGAGGACGGGGAATGAAGCTTTCTTT | CASNKAPRTGNEAFF | - | TRBJ1-1 | TRBV6-5 | -
TGTGCCAGCTCACCTAGAATGGCGGATTATCTATCGGAAAAACTGTTTTTT | CASSPRMADYLSEKLFF | - | TRBJ1-4 | TRBV18 | -
TGTGCCAGCAGTTACAGGGGTAGCAATCAGCCCCAGCATTTT | CASSYRGSNQPQHF | few | TRBJ1-5 | TRBV6-5 | -
TGTGCCAGCAGCTTGGGACAGGGGGTGATAAATCAGCCCCAGCATTTT | CASSLGQGVINQPQHF | - | TRBJ1-5 | TRBV5-6 | TRBD1